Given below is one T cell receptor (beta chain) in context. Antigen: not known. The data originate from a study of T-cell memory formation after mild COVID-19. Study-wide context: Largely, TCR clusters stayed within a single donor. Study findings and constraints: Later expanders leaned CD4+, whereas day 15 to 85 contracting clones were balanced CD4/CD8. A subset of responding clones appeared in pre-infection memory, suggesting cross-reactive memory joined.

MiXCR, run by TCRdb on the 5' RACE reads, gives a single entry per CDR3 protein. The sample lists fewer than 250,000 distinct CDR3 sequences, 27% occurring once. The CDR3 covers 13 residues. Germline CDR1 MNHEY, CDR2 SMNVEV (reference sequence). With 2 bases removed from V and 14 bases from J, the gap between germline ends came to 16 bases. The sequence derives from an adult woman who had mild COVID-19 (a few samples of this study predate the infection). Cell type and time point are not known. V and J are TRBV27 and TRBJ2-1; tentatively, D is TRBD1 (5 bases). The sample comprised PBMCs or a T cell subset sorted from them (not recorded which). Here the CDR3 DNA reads TGTGCCAGCAGTTTAGGACAACTCGCTTGGAAGTTCTTC. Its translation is CASSLGQLAWKFF.